Detailed here is one T cell receptor beta chain. It lacks a known antigen. No quality values exist for individual bases; no much larger clone is one base distant. The immunoSEQ Assay, a bias-controlled multiplex PCR, was used to amplify TCRbeta CDR3 regions from genomic DNA. In the source study's methods: The number of nucleated cells in each sample was estimated from the amplification of reference gene primers within the assay. To quantify the absolute abundance of each unique TCRbeta CDR3 rearrangement, sequence reads were collapsed and filtered. For each sample, productive Simpson clonality was calculated as the square root of Simpson's diversity index over productive rearrangements. TCRdb took this table from immuneACCESS and kept in-frame rearrangements with V and J called. Such tables lack part of the clones; where checked against another copy, unresolved V genes explain under half of the gap, and the rest is unexplained. The V and J calls and the clone size are those of that table, but D and trimming were determined from the DNA. This sample holds about 94,000 clones; around 80% were observed only once. Of the sample, roughly 20% is held by the ten largest clones.

The data were taken from a study of blood T cell repertoires in COVID-19 (dated by TCRdb to the early 2020s). The study in broad terms: Samples covering the acute and convalescent phases of COVID-19 were provided by collaborators in the United States, Italy and Spain. The material from the prospective study consisted of cDNA or gDNA derived from T cells, B-cell-depleted T cells, or PBMCs. The dataset comprised deeply sampled blood TCRbeta repertoires from subjects exposed to, actively infected with, or recovered from COVID-19. The repertoires were released in a freely available public database meant as a resource for research on the immune response to SARS-CoV-2. The samples were drawn from the first 160 participants of the ongoing ImmuneRACE study and from over a thousand subjects provided by 6 global collaborators. Nearly every sample came with metadata listing a de-identified subject ID, COVID-19 status, age in years and sex. Where available, HLA class I and class II types were taken from metadata supplied by the sample provider and were not determined by assay-based typing. Paper-wide results and their limitations: The amount of clinical and demographic metadata varied by source and participant and was provided uncurated.

Whole blood was collected in K2EDTA tubes by collaborating institutions according to the institutions' own protocols. For TCRbeta analysis, collaborator samples were shipped as frozen whole blood, as isolated PBMCs, or as DNA extracted from either sample type. Counted from cysteine to phenylalanine, this CDR3 has 15 amino acids. Of all the DNA, just the CDR3 is kept, 45 bases in frame from base 1. CDR1 and CDR2, per the germline V gene, are MDHEN and SYDVKM. At the junction V is shortened by 3 bases and J by 3 bases; bases outside the gene matches: 2. The sequenced sample was peripheral blood. This clonotype was sampled from a human donor in a cohort sampled during active COVID-19. Recombination joined TRBV28 with TRBJ1-2, with 12 middle bases fitting TRBD1. The CDR3 is CASSFGTGGDYGYTF. The DNA sequence is given as TGTGCCAGCAGTTTCGGGACAGGGGGCGACTATGGCTACACCTTC.